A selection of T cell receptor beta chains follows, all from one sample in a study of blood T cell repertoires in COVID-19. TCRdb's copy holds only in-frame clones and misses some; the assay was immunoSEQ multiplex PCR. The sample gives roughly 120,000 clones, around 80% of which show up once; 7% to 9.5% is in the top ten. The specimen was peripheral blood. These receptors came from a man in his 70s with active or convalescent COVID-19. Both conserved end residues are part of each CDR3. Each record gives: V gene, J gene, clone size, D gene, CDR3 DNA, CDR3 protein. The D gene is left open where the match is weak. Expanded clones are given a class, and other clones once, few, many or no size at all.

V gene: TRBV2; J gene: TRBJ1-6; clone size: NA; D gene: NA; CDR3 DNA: TGTGCCAGCAGTATACAGCCTAATTCACCCCTCCACTTT; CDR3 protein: CASSIQPNSPLHF
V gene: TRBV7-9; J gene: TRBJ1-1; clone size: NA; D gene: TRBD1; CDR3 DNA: TGTGCCAGCAGCTTAGAACAGGGGGGGATGAACACTGAAGCTTTCTTT; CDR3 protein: CASSLEQGGMNTEAFF
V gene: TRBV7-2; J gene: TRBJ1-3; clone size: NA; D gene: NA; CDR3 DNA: TGTGCCAGCAGCTCTCCGACCAGGACTGGAAACACCATATATTTT; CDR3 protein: CASSSPTRTGNTIYF
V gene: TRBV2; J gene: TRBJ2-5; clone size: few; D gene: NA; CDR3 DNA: TGTGCCAGCAGTGAAGCGGGGCTGGGAGAGACCCAGTACTTC; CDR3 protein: CASSEAGLGETQYF
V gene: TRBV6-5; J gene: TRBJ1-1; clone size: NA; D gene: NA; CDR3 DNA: TGTGCCAGCAGTTACTGGACTGGGCAGAACACTGAAGCTTTCTTT; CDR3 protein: CASSYWTGQNTEAFF
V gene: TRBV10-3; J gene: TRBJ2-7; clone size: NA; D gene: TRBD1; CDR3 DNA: TGTGCCACCCAAACACGCGACAGGGGAGGCAACGAGCAGTACTTC; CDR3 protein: CATQTRDRGGNEQYF
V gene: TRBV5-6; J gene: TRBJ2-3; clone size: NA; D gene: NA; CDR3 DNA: TGTGCCAGCAGCTTGGGGGACATCACAGATACGCAGTATTTT; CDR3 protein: CASSLGDITDTQYF
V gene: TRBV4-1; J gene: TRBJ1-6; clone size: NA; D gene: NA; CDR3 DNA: TGCGCCAGCAGCCAAGAAGCGCTGTGGAATTCACCCCTCCACTTT; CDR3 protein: CASSQEALWNSPLHF
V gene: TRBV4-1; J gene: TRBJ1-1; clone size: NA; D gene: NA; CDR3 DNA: TGCGCCAGCAGCCAAATCGGAGGGAACTACGCGGCTTTCTTT; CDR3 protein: CASSQIGGNYAAFF
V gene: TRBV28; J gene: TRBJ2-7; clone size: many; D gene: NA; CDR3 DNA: TGTGCCAGCAGTTTCTCACAGGGAACCTACGAGCAGTACTTC; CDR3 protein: CASSFSQGTYEQYF
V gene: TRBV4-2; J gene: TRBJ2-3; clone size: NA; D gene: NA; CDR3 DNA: TGTGCCAGCAGCCCCAGAGGGGGTGGCGGGGGTATTCTCAATACGCAGTATTTT; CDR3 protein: CASSPRGGGGGILNTQYF
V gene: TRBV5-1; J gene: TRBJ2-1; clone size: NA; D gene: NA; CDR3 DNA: TGCGCCAGCAGCTTGGACGGGAGTACGAATGAGCAGTTCTTC; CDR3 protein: CASSLDGSTNEQFF
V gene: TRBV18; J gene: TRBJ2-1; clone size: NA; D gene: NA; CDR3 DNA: TGTGCCAGCTCACCGAGGGGGTTTGGGGAGCAGTTCTTC; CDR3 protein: CASSPRGFGEQFF
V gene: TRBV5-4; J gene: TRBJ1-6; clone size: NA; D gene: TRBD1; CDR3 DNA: TGTGCCAGCAGGTCGACAGGGTTGGACTCACCCCTCCACTTT; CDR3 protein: CASRSTGLDSPLHF
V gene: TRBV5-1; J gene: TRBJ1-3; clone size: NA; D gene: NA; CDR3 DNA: TGCGCCAGCAGCTTGGACGAGGGCTCTGGAAACACCATATATTTT; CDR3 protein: CASSLDEGSGNTIYF
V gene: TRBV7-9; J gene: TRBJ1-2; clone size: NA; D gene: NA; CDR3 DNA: TGTGCCAGCAGCCTTAGGACCGTAACAGGGAGCTATGGCTACACCTTC; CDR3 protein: CASSLRTVTGSYGYTF
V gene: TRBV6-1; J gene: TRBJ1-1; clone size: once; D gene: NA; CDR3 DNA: TGTGCCAGCAGTGAGTCCCCCCAGGGCACTGAAGCTTTCTTT; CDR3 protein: CASSESPQGTEAFF
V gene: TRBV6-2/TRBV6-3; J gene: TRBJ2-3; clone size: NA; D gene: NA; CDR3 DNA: TGTGCCAGCAGTTACTCGAGTGGGAGTGGCACAGATACGCAGTATTTT; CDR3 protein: CASSYSSGSGTDTQYF
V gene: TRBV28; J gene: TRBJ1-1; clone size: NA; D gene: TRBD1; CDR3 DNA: TGTGCCAGCAGTCGACCGGGACAGGGGGACACTGAAGCTTTCTTT; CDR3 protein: CASSRPGQGDTEAFF
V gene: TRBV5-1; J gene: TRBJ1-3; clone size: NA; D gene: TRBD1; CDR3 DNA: TGCGCCAGCAGCTTGGGGGGACAGGGGACTGGAAACACCATATATTTT; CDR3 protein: CASSLGGQGTGNTIYF
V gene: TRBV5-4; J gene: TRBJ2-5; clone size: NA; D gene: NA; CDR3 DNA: TGTGCCAGCAGCTTGGGCAGGGGCGGGGAGACCCAGTACTTC; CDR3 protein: CASSLGRGGETQYF
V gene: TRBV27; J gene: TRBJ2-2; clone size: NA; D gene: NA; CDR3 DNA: TGTGCCAGCAGTACCTACCCTACGACAGGTACCGGGGAGCTGTTTTTT; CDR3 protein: CASSTYPTTGTGELFF
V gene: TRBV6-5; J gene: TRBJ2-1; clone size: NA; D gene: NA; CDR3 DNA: TGTGCCAGCAACAGACAGGTAGTGAATGAGCAGTTCTTC; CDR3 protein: CASNRQVVNEQFF
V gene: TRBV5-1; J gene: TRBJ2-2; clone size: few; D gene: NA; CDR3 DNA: TGCGCCAGCAGCTTTGGCGGGCAGGTGGCCGGGGAGCTGTTTTTT; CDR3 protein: CASSFGGQVAGELFF
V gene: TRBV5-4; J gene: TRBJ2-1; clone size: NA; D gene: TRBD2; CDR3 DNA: TGTGCCAGCAGCTTACCGGGACTAGCGGGGCCAAATGAGCAGTTCTTC; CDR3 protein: CASSLPGLAGPNEQFF
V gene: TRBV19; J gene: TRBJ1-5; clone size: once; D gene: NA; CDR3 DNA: TGTGCCAGTAGTAACATCCAGTTGGTCAATCAGCCCCAGCATTTT; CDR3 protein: CASSNIQLVNQPQHF
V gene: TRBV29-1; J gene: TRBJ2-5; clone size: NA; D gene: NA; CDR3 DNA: TGCAGCGTTGAAGCACACCACCAAGAGACCCAGTACTTC; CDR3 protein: CSVEAHHQETQYF
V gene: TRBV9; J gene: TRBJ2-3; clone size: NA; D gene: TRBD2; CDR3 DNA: TGTGCCAGCTGTCGGGGGGGAGCGAGCACAGATACGCAGTATTTT; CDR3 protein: CASCRGGASTDTQYF
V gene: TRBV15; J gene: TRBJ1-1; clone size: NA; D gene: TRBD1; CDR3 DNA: TGTGCCACCAGCAGAGATTACGAGGGGGCCACTGAAGCTTTCTTT; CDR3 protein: CATSRDYEGATEAFF
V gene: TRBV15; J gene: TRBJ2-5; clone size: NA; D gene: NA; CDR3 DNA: TGTGCCACCAGCAGAGCCAGGCAAGAGACCCAGTACTTC; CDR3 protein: CATSRARQETQYF
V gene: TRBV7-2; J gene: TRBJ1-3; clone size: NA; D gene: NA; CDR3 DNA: TGTGCCAGCAGCCTCCTTACGGGGGTCTCTGGAAACACCATATATTTT; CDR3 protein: CASSLLTGVSGNTIYF
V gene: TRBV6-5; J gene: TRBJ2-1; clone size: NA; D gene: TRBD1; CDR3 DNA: TGTGCCAGCAGAGAGGGACAGGGTCTCAATGAGCAGTTCTTC; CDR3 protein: CASREGQGLNEQFF
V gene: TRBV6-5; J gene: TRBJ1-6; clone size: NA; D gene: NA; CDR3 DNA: TGTGCCAGTCAAAGAGTTTATAATTCACCCCTCCACTTT; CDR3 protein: CASQRVYNSPLHF
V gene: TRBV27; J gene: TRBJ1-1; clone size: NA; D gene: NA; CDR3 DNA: TGTGCCAGCAGAGGCAGGGCCACTGAAGCTTTCTTT; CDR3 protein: CASRGRATEAFF
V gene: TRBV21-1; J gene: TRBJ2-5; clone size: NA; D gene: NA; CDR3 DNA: TGTGCCAGCAGCAAAGAACCGGGGGGCTGCGAGACCCAGTACTTC; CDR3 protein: CASSKEPGGCETQYF
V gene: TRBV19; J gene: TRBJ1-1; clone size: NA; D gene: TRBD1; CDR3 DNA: TGTGCCAGTTTTCCAGGGGGCCAGGGGAACACTGAAGCTTTCTTT; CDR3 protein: CASFPGGQGNTEAFF
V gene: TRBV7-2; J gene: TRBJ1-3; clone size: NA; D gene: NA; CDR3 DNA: TGTGCCAGCAGCTTAAAACTGAGTGGAAACACCATATATTTT; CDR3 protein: CASSLKLSGNTIYF
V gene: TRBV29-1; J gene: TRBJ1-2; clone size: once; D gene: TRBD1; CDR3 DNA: TGCAGCGTTGGGGGGACAGCGCGCGGCTACACCTTC; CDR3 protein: CSVGGTARGYTF
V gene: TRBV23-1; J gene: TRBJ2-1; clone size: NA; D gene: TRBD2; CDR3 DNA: TGCGCCAGCAGTCATTCTAGCGGGGCGGATGAGCAGTTCTTC; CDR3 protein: CASSHSSGADEQFF
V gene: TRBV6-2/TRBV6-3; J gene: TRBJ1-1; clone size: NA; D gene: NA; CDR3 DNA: TGTGCCAGCAGTTACCCCCTCGCAGGGGTTAACACTGAAGCTTTCTTT; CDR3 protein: CASSYPLAGVNTEAFF
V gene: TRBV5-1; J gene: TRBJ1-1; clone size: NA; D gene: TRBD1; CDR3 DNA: TGCGCCAGCAGCTTGGGACAGGGTTTGAACACTGAAGCTTTCTTT; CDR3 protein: CASSLGQGLNTEAFF
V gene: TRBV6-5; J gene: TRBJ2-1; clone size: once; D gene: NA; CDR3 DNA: TGTGCCAGCAGGACTAGGGGACTCCATAACAATGAGCAGTTCTTC; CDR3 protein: CASRTRGLHNNEQFF
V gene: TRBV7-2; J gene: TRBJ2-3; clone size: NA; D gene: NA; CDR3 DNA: TGTGCCAGCAGCTTAGCGCTTTTTAAACTCGGGGGAACAGCTACGCAGTATTTT; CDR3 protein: CASSLALFKLGGTATQYF
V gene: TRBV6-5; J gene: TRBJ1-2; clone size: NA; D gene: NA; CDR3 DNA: TGTGCCAGCAGAGGGGGATATCCCCTCTATGGCTACACCTTC; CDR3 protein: CASRGGYPLYGYTF
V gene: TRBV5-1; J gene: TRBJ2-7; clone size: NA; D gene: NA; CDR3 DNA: TGCGCCAGCAGGTCAGGGTCTTATTCCTACGAGCAGTACTTC; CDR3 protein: CASRSGSYSYEQYF